The clone carrying this T cell receptor beta chain was picked up many times. What it recognizes is unknown. This sample is part of a study of T cells in Graves' hyperthyroidism and ophthalmopathy. Study overall: At the time of initial diagnosis and before any treatment, peripheral blood was collected. The study's findings and limits: The majority of expanded thyroid clonotypes above 0.001 also appeared in blood. With a median lead of around 6.7 months before onset, the model predicted ophthalmopathy.

The investigators amplified TCR beta CDR3 regions from RNA transcripts. A set of HTBI primers served as the primers for a first-round RT-PCR of the TCR CDR3. Each CDR3 protein is one row after TCRdb ran MiXCR on the multiplex PCR reads. The sample carries around 34,000 distinct CDR3 sequences, approximately 52% recorded once. Ophthalmopathy cases met thresholds of Clinical Activity Score at least 3, NOSPECS grade at least 4 and duration under 3 months. V lost 1 base, J lost 5 bases, and 3 bases stayed unmatched. The CDR3 loop spans 15 amino acids. The germline V gene encodes CDR1 SGHNT and CDR2 YENEEA.

This rearrangement joins TRBV11-3 to TRBJ2-1, with 9 bases that match TRBD2. Source material: blood. The source is a woman aged 35 to 49 with Graves' ophthalmopathy. The CDR3 sequence: CASSLGTSANNEQFF. The CDR3 nucleotides are TGTGCCAGCAGCTTAGGGACTAGCGCTAACAATGAGCAGTTCTTC.